Sequencing of this TCR beta chain was carried out in a study of T cells after yellow fever vaccination. There are a few counts of this clonotype. The antigen remains undetermined. A single record per CDR3 protein comes from TCRdb applying MiXCR to the 5' RACE reads. The data show about 330,000 distinct CDR3 sequences, approximately 7% seen once. Findings and limits, study-wide: Although most clonotypes did not, a small share appeared in both CD4 and CD8 compartments. The secondary response was weaker, and its peak arrived faster, on day 5 versus 15. In FACS-sorted repertoires, abundant clonotypes from the bulk population could appear as contaminants. The study re-detected most primary-vaccination clones after the booster (around 96% CD4, almost 90% CD8).

The receptor was derived from a man aged 18-30 years who received the YFV17D yellow fever vaccine. The source material was PBMCs, sampled roughly 47 days after the first yellow fever vaccination.

This CDR3 is CASSITGHPTDTQYF. The CDR3, as DNA: TGTGCCAGTAGTATTACAGGGCACCCGACAGATACGCAGTATTTT. This chain uses TRBV19 with TRBJ2-3, with D possibly being TRBD1 (6 bases). From germline, CDR1 is LNHDA and CDR2 SQIVND (reference sequence). V was pared by 3 bases and J by 3 bases, with 13 bases between. There are 15 residues in the CDR3.